The rows below give T cell receptor beta chains drawn from one sample of a study of T-cell memory formation after mild COVID-19. TCRdb reanalysed the 5' RACE reads using MiXCR and keeps one entry per CDR3 protein. The sample lists a few hundred thousand distinct CDR3 sequences, 28% seen once, with 13% in the top ten. The sample comprised PBMCs or a T cell subset sorted from them (not recorded which). The receptors here all came from an adult woman who had mild COVID-19 (a few samples of this study predate the infection). Cell type and time point are not known. The CDR3 runs from the conserved cysteine through the conserved F or W. Fields, in order: D gene, V gene, clone size, J gene, CDR3 protein, CDR3 DNA. The D gene is left open where the match is weak. Size is omitted from some rows. Given values are once, few, many or a class for expanded clones.

d_call: TRBD2; v_call: TRBV29-1; clone_size: few; j_call: TRBJ2-3; cdr3_aa: CSVEGLAYFTDTQYF; cdr3_nt: TGCAGCGTTGAGGGACTAGCGTATTTCACAGATACGCAGTATTTT
d_call: TRBD1; v_call: TRBV24-1; clone_size: .; j_call: TRBJ1-5; cdr3_aa: CATSDSTGGIFSGNQPQHF; cdr3_nt: TGTGCCACCAGTGATTCGACAGGGGGGATCTTCTCTGGCAATCAGCCCCAGCATTTT
d_call: TRBD1; v_call: TRBV10-3; clone_size: few; j_call: TRBJ1-1; cdr3_aa: CAIKPGQGVGTEAFF; cdr3_nt: TGTGCCATCAAACCGGGACAGGGAGTCGGCACTGAAGCTTTCTTT
d_call: TRBD1; v_call: TRBV5-5; clone_size: .; j_call: TRBJ2-3; cdr3_aa: CASSFQGARLSDTQYF; cdr3_nt: TGTGCCAGCAGCTTCCAGGGGGCGCGATTGTCAGATACGCAGTATTTT
d_call: .; v_call: TRBV24-1; clone_size: many; j_call: TRBJ2-7; cdr3_aa: CATGTGTTYEQYF; cdr3_nt: TGTGCCACCGGTACAGGGACCACCTACGAGCAGTACTTC
d_call: .; v_call: TRBV7-2; clone_size: .; j_call: TRBJ2-3; cdr3_aa: CASLSFLGDTQYF; cdr3_nt: TGTGCCAGCCTCTCTTTTTTAGGGGATACGCAGTATTTT
d_call: TRBD1; v_call: TRBV7-7; clone_size: few; j_call: TRBJ2-5; cdr3_aa: CASSSGQAGAQYF; cdr3_nt: TGTGCTAGCAGCTCCGGACAGGCAGGGGCCCAGTACTTC
d_call: .; v_call: TRBV5-1; clone_size: .; j_call: TRBJ1-6; cdr3_aa: CASSLASGNSPLHF; cdr3_nt: TGCGCCAGCAGCTTGGCGTCTGGCAATTCACCCCTCCACTTT
d_call: .; v_call: TRBV6-2/TRBV6-3; clone_size: few; j_call: TRBJ2-3; cdr3_aa: CASSPRGPPDTQYF; cdr3_nt: TGTGCCAGCAGCCCTAGGGGCCCACCAGATACGCAGTATTTT
d_call: .; v_call: TRBV11-2; clone_size: .; j_call: TRBJ2-3; cdr3_aa: CASRPRNRTDTQYF; cdr3_nt: TGTGCCAGCAGACCCAGAAACCGCACAGATACGCAGTATTTT
d_call: .; v_call: TRBV9; clone_size: few; j_call: TRBJ2-1; cdr3_aa: CASSLRQYSYNEQFF; cdr3_nt: TGTGCCAGCAGTCTCCGACAGTACAGCTACAATGAGCAGTTCTTC
d_call: .; v_call: TRBV15; clone_size: .; j_call: TRBJ2-1; cdr3_aa: CATSRDGFAYNEQFF; cdr3_nt: TGTGCCACCAGCAGAGATGGGTTCGCCTACAATGAGCAGTTCTTC
d_call: TRBD1; v_call: TRBV7-6; clone_size: few; j_call: TRBJ2-3; cdr3_aa: CASSLAGTGSDTQYF; cdr3_nt: TGTGCCAGCAGCTTAGCGGGGACAGGGTCAGATACGCAGTATTTT
d_call: .; v_call: TRBV7-2; clone_size: .; j_call: TRBJ1-1; cdr3_aa: CASSFLPRDSEAFF; cdr3_nt: TGTGCCAGCAGCTTCCTCCCCAGGGACTCTGAAGCTTTCTTT
d_call: .; v_call: TRBV6-5; clone_size: once; j_call: TRBJ1-5; cdr3_aa: CASRRLEKGGRNQPQHF; cdr3_nt: TGTGCCAGCAGACGCCTCGAGAAAGGAGGGCGTAATCAGCCCCAGCATTTT
d_call: .; v_call: TRBV7-8; clone_size: many; j_call: TRBJ1-4; cdr3_aa: CASSLGRKGATNEKLFF; cdr3_nt: TGTGCCAGCAGCCTCGGGCGGAAGGGCGCAACTAATGAAAAACTGTTTTTT
d_call: TRBD1; v_call: TRBV6-5; clone_size: .; j_call: TRBJ2-7; cdr3_aa: CASTFRQGSEQYF; cdr3_nt: TGTGCCAGCACCTTCCGACAGGGGTCAGAGCAGTACTTC
d_call: .; v_call: TRBV7-9; clone_size: .; j_call: TRBJ2-7; cdr3_aa: CASRDGVDSSEQYF; cdr3_nt: TGTGCCAGCAGAGATGGCGTAGACTCGAGCGAGCAGTACTTC
d_call: .; v_call: TRBV24-1; clone_size: .; j_call: TRBJ2-2; cdr3_aa: CATSAFNEPTGELFF; cdr3_nt: TGTGCCACCAGTGCCTTTAACGAACCCACCGGGGAGCTGTTTTTT
d_call: .; v_call: TRBV5-6; clone_size: few; j_call: TRBJ1-1; cdr3_aa: CASSQVPDTMNTEAFF; cdr3_nt: TGTGCCAGCAGCCAAGTACCGGACACTATGAACACTGAAGCTTTCTTT
d_call: TRBD1; v_call: TRBV7-6; clone_size: few; j_call: TRBJ2-7; cdr3_aa: CASSHDRGEQYF; cdr3_nt: TGTGCCAGCAGCCATGACAGGGGGGAGCAGTACTTC
d_call: .; v_call: TRBV5-6; clone_size: .; j_call: TRBJ1-1; cdr3_aa: CASSLGRGVYTEAFF; cdr3_nt: TGTGCCAGCAGCTTGGGCAGGGGAGTATACACTGAAGCTTTCTTT
d_call: .; v_call: TRBV5-1; clone_size: .; j_call: TRBJ1-4; cdr3_aa: CASRRTGIEGDEKLFF; cdr3_nt: TGCGCCAGCAGACGAACAGGGATCGAGGGGGATGAAAAACTGTTTTTT
d_call: .; v_call: TRBV29-1; clone_size: few; j_call: TRBJ1-4; cdr3_aa: CSVAVGGLEEKLFF; cdr3_nt: TGCAGCGTTGCGGTGGGGGGGCTGGAAGAAAAACTGTTTTTT
d_call: .; v_call: TRBV5-5; clone_size: few; j_call: TRBJ1-2; cdr3_aa: CASSSRANYGYTF; cdr3_nt: TGTGCCAGCAGCTCTAGAGCTAACTATGGCTACACCTTC
d_call: TRBD1; v_call: TRBV5-4; clone_size: .; j_call: TRBJ2-3; cdr3_aa: CASSSDRECCTDTQYF; cdr3_nt: TGTGCCAGCAGCTCAGACAGGGAATGTTGCACAGATACGCAGTATTTT
d_call: TRBD1; v_call: TRBV5-4; clone_size: .; j_call: TRBJ2-1; cdr3_aa: CATEQGARNNEQFF; cdr3_nt: TGTGCCACCGAACAGGGGGCCCGTAACAATGAGCAGTTCTTC
d_call: TRBD1; v_call: TRBV7-8; clone_size: once; j_call: TRBJ1-5; cdr3_aa: CASSSQQGSSNQPQHF; cdr3_nt: TGTGCCAGCAGCTCGCAACAGGGGTCAAGCAATCAGCCCCAGCATTTT
d_call: .; v_call: TRBV27; clone_size: .; j_call: TRBJ2-1; cdr3_aa: CASSSPVGSEQFF; cdr3_nt: TGTGCCAGCAGTTCCCCCGTTGGGAGCGAGCAGTTCTTC
d_call: TRBD2; v_call: TRBV7-9; clone_size: few; j_call: TRBJ2-5; cdr3_aa: CASSLLSVSGRLNFETQYF; cdr3_nt: TGTGCCAGCAGCTTACTCTCGGTTAGCGGGAGATTGAATTTTGAGACCCAGTACTTC
d_call: .; v_call: TRBV5-1; clone_size: few; j_call: TRBJ2-7; cdr3_aa: CASSLAGIGQLDEQYF; cdr3_nt: TGCGCCAGCAGTTTGGCCGGAATTGGGCAGCTTGACGAGCAGTACTTC
d_call: .; v_call: TRBV5-6; clone_size: .; j_call: TRBJ2-5; cdr3_aa: CASSLMKISREETQYF; cdr3_nt: TGTGCCAGCAGCTTGATGAAGATTAGCCGAGAAGAGACCCAGTACTTC
d_call: .; v_call: TRBV2; clone_size: .; j_call: TRBJ2-3; cdr3_aa: CASSVIGKVLGDTQYF; cdr3_nt: TGTGCCAGCAGTGTTATAGGGAAAGTGTTAGGCGATACGCAGTATTTT
d_call: TRBD2; v_call: TRBV12-3/TRBV12-4; clone_size: .; j_call: TRBJ2-1; cdr3_aa: CASSRRGEQQFF; cdr3_nt: TGTGCCAGCAGTCGCCGGGGGGAGCAGCAGTTCTTC
d_call: TRBD2; v_call: TRBV14; clone_size: few; j_call: TRBJ2-7; cdr3_aa: CASSHLPGLAGPYEQYF; cdr3_nt: TGTGCCAGCAGCCACCTACCGGGACTAGCGGGGCCCTACGAGCAGTACTTC
d_call: .; v_call: TRBV24-1; clone_size: few; j_call: TRBJ2-2; cdr3_aa: CATSDATRLVRNTGELFF; cdr3_nt: TGTGCCACCAGTGATGCCACCCGACTAGTTAGGAACACCGGGGAGCTGTTTTTT
d_call: TRBD1; v_call: TRBV18; clone_size: .; j_call: TRBJ2-7; cdr3_aa: CASSPLNEGAGEQYF; cdr3_nt: TGTGCCAGCTCACCATTAAATGAGGGGGCTGGCGAGCAGTACTTC
d_call: .; v_call: TRBV5-1; clone_size: .; j_call: TRBJ2-1; cdr3_aa: CASKQGFGSYNEQFF; cdr3_nt: TGCGCCAGCAAACAGGGATTTGGCTCCTACAATGAGCAGTTCTTC
d_call: .; v_call: TRBV20-1; clone_size: .; j_call: TRBJ2-3; cdr3_aa: CSAPKPTGWGTQYF; cdr3_nt: TGCAGTGCTCCGAAACCGACCGGGTGGGGTACGCAGTATTTT
d_call: .; v_call: TRBV12-3/TRBV12-4; clone_size: .; j_call: TRBJ1-2; cdr3_aa: CASTDGHGYTF; cdr3_nt: TGTGCCAGTACGGACGGACATGGCTACACCTTC
d_call: .; v_call: TRBV7-2; clone_size: once; j_call: TRBJ2-3; cdr3_aa: CASSLVATRGDGPDTQYF; cdr3_nt: TGTGCCAGCAGCTTAGTTGCCACCAGGGGGGATGGACCAGATACGCAGTATTTT
d_call: TRBD1; v_call: TRBV20-1; clone_size: .; j_call: TRBJ2-7; cdr3_aa: CSAEDRASYEQYF; cdr3_nt: TGCAGTGCGGAGGACAGGGCCTCCTACGAGCAGTACTTC
d_call: .; v_call: TRBV6-5; clone_size: .; j_call: TRBJ2-1; cdr3_aa: CASRPGLSYNEQFF; cdr3_nt: TGTGCCAGCAGGCCGGGACTCTCCTACAATGAGCAGTTCTTC
d_call: TRBD2; v_call: TRBV5-1; clone_size: few; j_call: TRBJ2-1; cdr3_aa: CASTLGTSGYNEQFF; cdr3_nt: TGCGCCAGCACCCTCGGGACTAGCGGTTACAATGAGCAGTTCTTC
d_call: .; v_call: TRBV5-1; clone_size: .; j_call: TRBJ2-5; cdr3_aa: CASGSPGGAILETQYF; cdr3_nt: TGCGCCAGCGGCTCCCCAGGGGGGGCCATACTGGAGACCCAGTACTTC
d_call: TRBD2; v_call: TRBV5-1; clone_size: .; j_call: TRBJ2-7; cdr3_aa: CASSLVSSGGSSYEQYF; cdr3_nt: TGCGCCAGCAGCTTGGTCTCTAGCGGAGGGAGCTCCTACGAGCAGTACTTC
d_call: .; v_call: TRBV6-5; clone_size: .; j_call: TRBJ2-2; cdr3_aa: CASSPLLGGALGGELFF; cdr3_nt: TGTGCCAGCAGCCCCCTTTTGGGGGGGGCCCTAGGCGGGGAGCTGTTTTTT
d_call: .; v_call: TRBV6-1; clone_size: few; j_call: TRBJ2-5; cdr3_aa: CASSEMKNPGETQYF; cdr3_nt: TGTGCCAGCAGTGAAATGAAGAACCCAGGAGAGACCCAGTACTTC
d_call: .; v_call: TRBV11-2; clone_size: .; j_call: TRBJ2-5; cdr3_aa: CASSLVSGYGETQYF; cdr3_nt: TGTGCCAGCAGCTTAGTATCGGGTTACGGAGAGACCCAGTACTTC
d_call: TRBD1; v_call: TRBV20-1; clone_size: few; j_call: TRBJ1-5; cdr3_aa: CSANPGGRGNQPQHF; cdr3_nt: TGCAGTGCTAATCCAGGGGGCCGAGGCAATCAGCCCCAGCATTTT
d_call: TRBD2; v_call: TRBV27; clone_size: few; j_call: TRBJ2-7; cdr3_aa: CASSSLLAGVYEQYF; cdr3_nt: TGTGCCAGCAGTTCCCTACTAGCGGGGGTGTACGAGCAGTACTTC
d_call: .; v_call: TRBV7-9; clone_size: few; j_call: TRBJ2-7; cdr3_aa: CASSTQIPGLNYEQYF; cdr3_nt: TGTGCCAGCAGCACACAAATTCCGGGCCTAAACTACGAGCAGTACTTC